The 24 T cell receptor beta chains presented below share a single source sample, sequenced in a study of Ad26.COV2.S vaccination and SARS-CoV-2 variants. TCRdb keeps only in-frame clones here, not all; method: immunoSEQ multiplex PCR. The table lists 360,000 or so clones, around nine tenths of them singletons. This sample's treatment: about 20 received Ad26.COV2.S at low or high dose, single or two shots; about 5 received placebo; per-sample allocation not given. Day 63 following the first vaccine or placebo injection was when the samples were taken. The sample here was peripheral blood, taken in a trial of Ad26.COV2.S vaccine versus placebo. These receptor sequences come from a person between 18 and 60 years old who received the Ad26.COV2.S COVID-19 vaccine or a placebo.

The V call is TRBV6-5, the J call TRBJ1-4; 7 nucleotides line up with TRBD1. The CDR3 contains 14 residues. The V gene end was trimmed by 6 bases and the J gene end by 8 bases; junction bases not matched to a gene: 9. From germline, CDR1 is MNHEY and CDR2 SVGAGI. This chain's CDR3 is CASSRSTGSEKLFF. For the CDR3, the DNA is TGTGCCAGCAGCCGATCGACAGGGAGCGAAAAACTGTTTTTT.

The chain recombines TRBV30 with TRBJ2-1; perhaps TRBD2 as D (5 bases). V shed 0 bases and J shed 5 bases, with 11 bases lying between them. In germline, CDR1 is GTSNPN, CDR2 SVGIG (reference sequence). The CDR3 covers 14 residues. Written as DNA, the CDR3 is TGTGCCTGGAGTGTACCCGGGGTGGACAATGAGCAGTTCTTC. This codes for CAWSVPGVDNEQFF.

The chain has TRBV29-1 and TRBJ1-2; the D is unclear. The CDR3 length is 11 residues. Germline loops: CDR1 SQVTM, CDR2 ANQGSEA. The V gene lost 5 bases and the J gene lost 8 bases, with 12 bases spanning the gap. The DNA of the CDR3 is TGCAGCGTTCTAGGCCTCCTGGGCTACACCTTC. Protein product: CSVLGLLGYTF. Together with reference TRBV29-1 and TRBJ1-2, the CDR3 gives the full variable domain: SAVISQKPSRDICQRGTSLTIQCQVDSQVTMMFWYRQQPGQSLTLIATANQGSEATYESGFVIDKFPISRPNLTFSTLTVSNMSPEDSSIYLCSVLGLLGYTFGSGTRLTVV.

The V call is TRBV9, the J call TRBJ2-7; 8 bases line up with TRBD1. The CDR3 runs to 14 residues. Germline V gene lookup returns CDR1 SGDLS and CDR2 YYNGEE. The ends lost 0 bases at V and 6 bases at J; junction bases unmatched: 5. CDR3 DNA: TGTGCCAGCAGCGTAGCTGCAGGGGGCGTCGAGCAGTACTTC. Its translation is CASSVAAGGVEQYF.

The chain has TRBV9 and TRBJ2-3; unclear D gene. Germline V CDR1 and CDR2: SGDLS, YYNGEE. V was trimmed by 4 bases and J by 2 bases, leaving 2 bases between them. The length of the CDR3 is 11 residues. DNA of the CDR3: TGTGCCAGCAGCTACACAGATACGCAGTATTTT. Its translation is CASSYTDTQYF.

The CDR3 DNA is TGTGCCAGCAGTGCCGCTTCCGGGTACCAAGAGACCCAGTACTTC. Translation gives CASSAASGYQETQYF. This chain uses TRBV25-1 with TRBJ2-5, with D hard to call. V shed 4 bases and J shed 0 bases, with 12 bases lying between them. The germline gives CDR1 MGHDK, CDR2 SYGVNS. CDR3 length equals 15 residues.

The V call is TRBV7-8, the J call TRBJ2-3; 9 positions match TRBD2. V lost 3 bases, J lost 1 base, and 14 bases stayed unmatched. CDR3 length equals 19 residues. Germline V gives CDR1 SGHVS, CDR2 FQNEAQ. The CDR3 is CASSLFSDYSGRGTDTQYF. The CDR3 nucleotides are TGTGCCAGCAGCTTGTTTTCGGACTATAGCGGGAGAGGCACAGATACGCAGTATTTT.

The chain carries TRBV4-1 and TRBJ2-7, with TRBD1 matching 7 bases. Germline trimming cut 1 base from V and 1 base from J; bases unmatched to any gene: 1. This CDR3 region has 14 residues. CDR1 is MGHRA, CDR2 YSYEKL, per germline. The CDR3 bases are TGCGCCAGCAGCCAAGTGACAGGGTCCTACGAGCAGTACTTC. It specifies CASSQVTGSYEQYF.

This chain links TRBV7-9 with TRBJ2-7; unclear D gene. Germline V CDR1 and CDR2: SEHNR, FQNEAQ (reference sequence). CDR3 length: 17 amino acids. V lost 0 bases to trimming and J lost 3 bases, with 18 bases between them. CDR3 region: CASSLAALIGGGYEQYF. The CDR3 coding sequence is TGTGCCAGCAGCTTAGCCGCATTGATTGGTGGCGGCTACGAGCAGTACTTC.

The rearrangement joins TRBV6-2 or TRBV6-3 to TRBJ2-7; the D is unclear. This CDR3 is 15 amino acids long. Trimming left V 0 bases short and J 0 bases short, with 9 bases between. Per germline, CDR1 MNHEY and CDR2 SVGEGT. CDR3 DNA sequence: TGTGCCAGCAGTTACTCGGTCAAGTCCTCCTACGAGCAGTACTTC. Translation gives CASSYSVKSSYEQYF.

This sequence joins TRBV11-2 and TRBJ2-1; 11 bases are shared with TRBD2. The ends lost 4 bases at V and 8 bases at J; junction bases unmatched: 13. The CDR3 totals 17 residues. Germline CDR1 SGHAT, CDR2 FQNNGV. The DNA for the CDR3 is TGTGCCAGCAGCTCGTCCTTACTAGCGGGAGTCCCCTATGAGCAGTTCTTC. Translating gives CASSSSLLAGVPYEQFF.

V usage is TRBV19 and J usage is TRBJ1-2; 10 bases agree with TRBD1. V trimming: 4 bases; J trimming: 5 bases; junction bases outside the gene matches: 13. Germline-derived CDR1 and CDR2 are LNHDA and SQIVND (reference sequence). This CDR3 has 17 amino acids. The CDR3 is CASSTPGTGDLKYGYTF. CDR3 sequence (DNA): TGTGCCAGTAGTACCCCCGGGACAGGGGATTTAAAGTATGGCTACACCTTC. Combining the CDR3 with reference TRBV19 and TRBJ1-2 gives the whole variable domain DGGITQSPKYLFRKEGQNVTLSCEQNLNHDAMYWYRQDPGQGLRLIYYSQIVNDFQKGDIAEGYSVSREKKESFPLTVTSAQKNPTAFYLCASSTPGTGDLKYGYTFGSGTRLTVV.

This chain links TRBV6-5 with TRBJ1-5; TRBD1 matches 7 bases. The germline V gene has CDR1 MNHEY and CDR2 SVGAGI. CDR3 length: 15 amino acids. The V segment lost 5 bases and the J segment 5 bases; nucleotides outside the gene matches: 9. The CDR3 loop is CASSSPRDSHQPQHF. CDR3 coding DNA: TGTGCCAGCAGTAGTCCTCGGGACAGCCATCAGCCCCAGCATTTT.

The rearrangement uses TRBV3-1 (or the pseudogene TRBV3-2) and TRBJ2-1, with TRBD1 matching over 7 bases. Germline V gene sequence: CDR1 LGHDT, CDR2 YNNKEL (reference sequence). With V trimmed by 2 bases and J by 6 bases, 1 base remained unmatched. CDR3 length equals 13 residues. For the CDR3, the DNA is TGTGCCAGCAGCCAACAGGGGGTCAATGAGCAGTTCTTC. Translating gives CASSQQGVNEQFF.

The chain recombines TRBV10-1 with TRBJ2-3, with unresolved D. Germline loops: CDR1 WNHNN, CDR2 SYGVQD (reference sequence). V shed 0 bases and J shed 5 bases, with 9 bases lying between them. The CDR3 contains 14 residues. The CDR3: CASSESNGRDTQYF. CDR3 DNA sequence: TGCGCCAGCAGTGAGTCGAATGGTAGAGATACGCAGTATTTT.

The chain carries TRBV2 and TRBJ1-5; D not resolved. CDR1 is SNHLY and CDR2 is FYNNEI in the germline V gene. The CDR3 is made up of 16 amino acids. V gave up 5 bases and J gave up 2 bases, with 16 bases separating them. CDR3 amino acids: CASSYLDSTGNQPQHF. The CDR3 nucleotides read TGTGCCAGCAGTTACCTAGACTCAACCGGCAATCAGCCCCAGCATTTT.

The rearrangement links TRBV28 to TRBJ1-5; possibly TRBD1 for D (5 bases). Trimming pared 7 bases from V and 2 bases from J, leaving 9 bases between. Germline V gene sequence: CDR1 MDHEN, CDR2 SYDVKM. The CDR3 length is 13 residues. This chain's CDR3 is CASKDTGNQPQHF. As DNA, the CDR3 is TGTGCCAGCAAGGACACGGGCAATCAGCCCCAGCATTTT.

This clone appeared once. The chain links TRBV7-9 to TRBJ2-2; TRBD2 matches 10 bases. The CDR3 covers 16 residues. Germline V gene sequence: CDR1 SEHNR, CDR2 FQNEAQ (reference sequence). V was clipped by 2 bases and J by 5 bases; unmatched bases: 5. The CDR3 sequence is CASSLPSGRGTGELFF. CDR3 in DNA: TGTGCCAGCAGCTTACCTAGCGGGAGAGGTACCGGGGAGCTGTTTTTT.

This clone was picked up one time. The V gene is TRBV30, the J gene TRBJ2-7; D remains ambiguous. Germline V gives CDR1 GTSNPN, CDR2 SVGIG (reference sequence). The CDR3 has 13 residues. V was shortened by 0 bases and J by 5 bases, with 11 bases between the two germline ends. The chain's CDR3 is CAWSVSHKDEQYF. Written as DNA, the CDR3 is TGTGCCTGGAGTGTATCCCATAAGGACGAGCAGTACTTC.

This chain connects TRBV11-3 to TRBJ2-3; TRBD2 matches at 8 bases. Looked up from germline, CDR1 is SGHNT and CDR2 is YENEEA. The CDR3 covers 15 residues. Losses at the gene ends were 5 bases for V and 11 bases for J; bases not matched to a gene: 15. The CDR3 here is CASSPEGLGHQVQYF. In nucleotides, the CDR3 is TGTGCCAGCAGCCCCGAGGGACTAGGGCATCAGGTGCAGTATTTT.

For the CDR3, the DNA is TGTGCCAGCAGTATCGACAGGGGTGAGCAGCCCCAGCATTTT. Its protein is CASSIDRGEQPQHF. The chain employs TRBV2 and TRBJ1-5, with TRBD1 matching over 8 bases. The CDR3 runs 14 residues. The germline V gene encodes CDR1 SNHLY and CDR2 FYNNEI. V shed 5 bases, J shed 7 bases, and the junction held 7 bases outside the gene matches. Filled out from reference TRBV2 and TRBJ1-5, the complete variable domain reads EPEVTQTPSHQVTQMGQEVILRCVPISNHLYFYWYRQILGQKVEFLVSFYNNEISEKSEIFDDQFSVERPDGSNFTLKIRSTKLEDSAMYFCASSIDRGEQPQHFGDGTRLSIL.

The chain employs TRBV27 and TRBJ2-1, with D perhaps TRBD1 or TRBD2 (6 bases each). V was clipped by 3 bases and J by 0 bases, with 12 bases between them. This CDR3 comprises 16 residues. Germline CDR1 and CDR2: MNHEY and SMNVEV (reference sequence). CDR3 nucleotide sequence: TGTGCCAGCAGTTTGCTCGGGGGCAGCTCCTACAATGAGCAGTTCTTC. It encodes CASSLLGGSSYNEQFF.

The chain links TRBV3-1 (or the pseudogene TRBV3-2) to TRBJ2-7; D remains ambiguous. The CDR3 length is 13 residues. Germline CDR1 LGHDT, CDR2 YNNKEL (reference sequence). Between the trimmed V and J ends, which lost 4 bases and 6 bases, there was a span of 13 bases. CDR3 sequence (DNA): TGTGCCAGCAGCCCCGAACTCCTGGGCGAGCAGTACTTC. Its translation: CASSPELLGEQYF.

CDR3 in amino acids: CASLGTENTEAFF. CDR3 DNA sequence: TGTGCCAGTTTAGGGACGGAGAACACTGAAGCTTTCTTT. J is TRBJ1-1 and V is TRBV3-1 (or the pseudogene TRBV3-2); a possible D gene is TRBD1 (5 bases). V lost 9 bases and J lost 1, with 12 bases in between. CDR3 length equals 13 residues. CDR1 is LGHDT, CDR2 YNNKEL, per germline (reference sequence).